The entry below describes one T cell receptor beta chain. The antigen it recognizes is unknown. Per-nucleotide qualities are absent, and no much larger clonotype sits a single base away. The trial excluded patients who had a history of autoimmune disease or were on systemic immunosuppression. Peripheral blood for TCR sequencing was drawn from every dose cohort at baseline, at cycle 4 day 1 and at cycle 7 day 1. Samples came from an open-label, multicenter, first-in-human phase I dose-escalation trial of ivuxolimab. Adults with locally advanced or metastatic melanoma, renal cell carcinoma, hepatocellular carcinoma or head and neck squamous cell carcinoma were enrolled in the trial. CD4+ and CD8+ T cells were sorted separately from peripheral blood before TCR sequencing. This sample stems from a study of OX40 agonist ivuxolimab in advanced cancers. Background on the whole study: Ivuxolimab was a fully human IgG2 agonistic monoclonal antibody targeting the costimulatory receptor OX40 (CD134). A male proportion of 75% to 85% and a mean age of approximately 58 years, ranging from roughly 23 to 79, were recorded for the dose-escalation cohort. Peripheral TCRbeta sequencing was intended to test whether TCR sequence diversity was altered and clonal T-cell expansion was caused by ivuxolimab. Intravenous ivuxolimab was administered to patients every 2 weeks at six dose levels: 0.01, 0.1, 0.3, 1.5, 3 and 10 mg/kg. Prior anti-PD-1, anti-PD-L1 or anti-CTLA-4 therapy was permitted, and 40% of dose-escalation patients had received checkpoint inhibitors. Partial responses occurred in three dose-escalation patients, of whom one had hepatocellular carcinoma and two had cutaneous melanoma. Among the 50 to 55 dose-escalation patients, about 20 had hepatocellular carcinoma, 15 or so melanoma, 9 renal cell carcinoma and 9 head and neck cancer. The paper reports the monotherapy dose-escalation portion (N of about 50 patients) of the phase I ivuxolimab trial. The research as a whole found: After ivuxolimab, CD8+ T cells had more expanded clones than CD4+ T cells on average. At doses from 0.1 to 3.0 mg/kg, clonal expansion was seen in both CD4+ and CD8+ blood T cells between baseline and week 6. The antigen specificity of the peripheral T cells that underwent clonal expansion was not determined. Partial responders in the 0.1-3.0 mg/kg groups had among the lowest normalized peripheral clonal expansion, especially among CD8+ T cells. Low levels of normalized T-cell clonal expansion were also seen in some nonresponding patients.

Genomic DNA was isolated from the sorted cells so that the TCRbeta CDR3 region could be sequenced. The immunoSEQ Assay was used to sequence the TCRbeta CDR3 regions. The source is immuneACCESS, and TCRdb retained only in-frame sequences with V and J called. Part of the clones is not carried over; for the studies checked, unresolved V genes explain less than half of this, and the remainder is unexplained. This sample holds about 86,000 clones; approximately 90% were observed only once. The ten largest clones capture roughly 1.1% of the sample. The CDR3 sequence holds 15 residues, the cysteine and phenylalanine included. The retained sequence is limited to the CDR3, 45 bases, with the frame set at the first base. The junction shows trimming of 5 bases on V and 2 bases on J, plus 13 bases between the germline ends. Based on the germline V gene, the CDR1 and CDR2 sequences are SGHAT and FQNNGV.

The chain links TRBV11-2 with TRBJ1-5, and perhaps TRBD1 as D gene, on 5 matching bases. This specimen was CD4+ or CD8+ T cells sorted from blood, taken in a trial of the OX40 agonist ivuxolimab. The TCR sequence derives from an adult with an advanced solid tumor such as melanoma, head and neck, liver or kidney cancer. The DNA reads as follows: TGTGCCAGCAGCAGCCACGGGGCGGGCAATCAGCCCCAGCATTTT. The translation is CASSSHGAGNQPQHF.